This T cell receptor (beta chain) was profiled in a study of T cell responses to AZD1222 COVID-19 vaccine. The protocol was immunoSEQ multiplex PCR, while the TCRdb copy is restricted to in-frame clones and leaves out a portion. Of 180,000 or so clones listed, 92% are singletons. As regards this clone: Its antigen is not known.

General study results and limits: In the spike-specific TCR repertoire, nearly half reportedly target unmutated variant regions. The donor group comprised mostly white British people and more females; the analysis possibly underestimated clonal diversity.

V was pared by 4 bases and J by 4 bases, with 13 bases between. CDR3 size: 14 residues. Germline V gene lookup returns CDR1 MNHEY and CDR2 SMNVEV (reference sequence). This TCR was sampled from an adult who received the AZD1222 COVID-19 vaccine. The rearrangement links TRBV27 to TRBJ1-2; the D gene is possibly TRBD1 (6 bases). This specimen was peripheral blood, taken 28 days after the second AZD1222 dose. The CDR3 DNA follows: TGTGCCAGCAGTTACAGGGAAAACAGCTATGGCTACACCTTC. Its translation is CASSYRENSYGYTF.